The clone carrying this T cell receptor (beta chain) was recorded a few times. These data belong to a study of T cell changes during pregnancy in multiple sclerosis. V lost 4 bases to trimming and J lost 9 bases; unmatched junction nucleotides: 7. Per the germline V gene, CDR1 is GTSNPN and CDR2 is SVGIG (reference sequence). This CDR3 has 14 residues. Profiling relied on immunoSEQ multiplex PCR, and the TCRdb table lists in-frame clones only, not all of them. The repertoire includes tens of thousands of clones, 85% to 95% of them detected once, and 2.8% sits in the top ten. The sequence derives from a female donor in good health, enrolled as a control in a pregnancy study. Sequenced material: peripheral blood, taken in the third trimester of pregnancy. The chain combines TRBV30 with TRBJ1-6; 9 bases are shared with TRBD1. The CDR3 reads CAWTPGQGFSPLHF. The CDR3 DNA follows: TGTGCCTGGACACCGGGACAGGGTTTTTCACCCCTCCACTTT. Full variable domain (missing parts from reference TRBV30 and TRBJ1-6): SQTIHQWPATLVQPVGSPLSLECTVEGTSNPNLYWYRQAAGRGLQLLFYSVGIGQISSEVPQNLSASRPQDRQFILSSKKLLLSDSGFYLCAWTPGQGFSPLHFGNGTRLTVT.